A single sample is the source of the 21 T cell receptor beta chains below, sequenced in a study of blood T cell repertoires in COVID-19. The method was immunoSEQ multiplex PCR; TCRdb's version includes in-frame clones alone and lacks a portion of them. The table shows 100,000 to 150,000 clones, with approximately 90% occurring only once. Sequenced input: peripheral blood. Source of these receptors: a man in his forties or fifties with active or convalescent COVID-19.

The chain carries TRBV15 and TRBJ2-1; 8 bases are shared with TRBD1. Germline trimming cut 3 bases from V and 2 bases from J; bases unmatched to any gene: 3. Germline V gene sequence: CDR1 LNHNV, CDR2 YYDKDF (reference sequence). The CDR3 consists of 15 residues. The CDR3 DNA is TGTGCCACCAGCAGCGGGACAGGACCCTACAATGAGCAGTTCTTC. The encoded protein is CATSSGTGPYNEQFF. The full variable domain, with the rest looked up from reference TRBV15 and TRBJ2-1, is DAMVIQNPRYQVTQFGKPVTLSCSQTLNHNVMYWYQQKSSQAPKLLFHYYDKDFNNEADTPDNFQSRRPNTSFCFLDIRSPGLGDTAMYLCATSSGTGPYNEQFFGPGTRLTVL.

This chain connects TRBV28 to TRBJ1-5; 8 positions match TRBD1. Germline V gives CDR1 MDHEN, CDR2 SYDVKM. Germline trimming cut 4 bases from V and 6 bases from J; bases unmatched to any gene: 2. The CDR3 is made up of 13 amino acids. CDR3 sequence: CASSSQGAQPQHF. CDR3 bases: TGTGCCAGCAGTTCTCAGGGGGCTCAGCCCCAGCATTTT.

The chain uses TRBV5-6 and TRBJ2-7, with D tentatively TRBD1 (6 bases). Germline CDR1 SGHDT, CDR2 YYEEEE. V lost 1 base and J lost 4, with 21 bases in between. The CDR3 is made up of 17 amino acids. CDR3 loop: CASSLRALVGARYEQYF. The DNA for the CDR3 is TGTGCCAGCAGCTTGAGAGCGTTGGTGGGGGCCCGTTACGAGCAGTACTTC. The variable domain in full, completed from reference TRBV5-6 and TRBJ2-7, reads DAGVTQSPTHLIKTRGQQVTLRCSPKSGHDTVSWYQQALGQGPQFIFQYYEEEERQRGNFPDRFSGHQFPNYSSELNVNALLLGDSALYLCASSLRALVGARYEQYFGPGTRLTVT.

A few counts support this clone. The chain has TRBV24-1 and TRBJ2-1; TRBD2 agrees at 13 bases. Trimming at V came to 8 bases and at J to 5 bases, leaving 5 bases not matched to a gene. The CDR3 contains 15 residues. Germline CDR1 reads KGHDR; CDR2 reads SFDVKD. This chain's CDR3 is CATMDGLAGDNEQFF. In nucleotides, the CDR3 is TGTGCCACCATGGACGGACTAGCGGGAGACAATGAGCAGTTCTTC.

This chain connects TRBV24-1 to TRBJ1-5; weak D call: TRBD1 (5 bases). CDR3 length equals 14 residues. Germline CDR1 is KGHDR and CDR2 is SFDVKD. V was cut by 3 bases and J by 6 bases, with 11 bases left in between. CDR3 protein: CATSDSRDSQPQHF. CDR3 DNA: TGTGCCACCAGTGATAGCAGGGATTCTCAGCCCCAGCATTTT.

The chain uses TRBV20-1 and TRBJ2-5; unclear D gene. The ends were cut back, 3 bases at V and 5 bases at J, with 7 bases in the middle. The CDR3 covers 11 residues. Germline V gene data show CDR1 as DFQATT and CDR2 as SNEGSKA (reference sequence). The CDR3 DNA reads TGCAGTGCTAGTCTCTCGGAGACCCAGTACTTC. Translating gives CSASLSETQYF.

The rearrangement links TRBV28 to TRBJ1-5; TRBD1 aligns across 7 bases. Trimming removed 6 bases from V and 6 bases from J; junction bases left unmatched: 5. The CDR3 has 13 residues. Germline assignment: CDR1 MDHEN and CDR2 SYDVKM. CDR3 sequence: CASRRQGGQPQHF. The CDR3 DNA reads as TGTGCCAGCAGAAGACAGGGTGGTCAGCCCCAGCATTTT.

The chain carries TRBV7-8 and TRBJ2-5, with 14 bases aligning to TRBD2. The CDR3 sequence is 17 residues long. Germline-derived CDR1 and CDR2 are SGHVS and FQNEAQ. The J segment lost 1 base and the V segment lost 5 bases, leaving 6 bases of the junction unmatched. The CDR3 here is CASSPGGTSGSQETQYF. CDR3 in DNA: TGTGCCAGCAGCCCGGGCGGGACTAGCGGGAGCCAAGAGACCCAGTACTTC.

The chain carries TRBV19 and TRBJ1-5; TRBD1 agrees at 7 bases. V dropped 9 bases and J dropped 0; count of bases not matched to a gene: 8. CDR1 and CDR2 (germline): LNHDA, SQIVND (reference sequence). The CDR3 runs 15 residues. CDR3 sequence: CASQKGQHSNQPQHF. DNA for the CDR3: TGTGCCAGCCAAAAGGGACAGCATAGCAATCAGCCCCAGCATTTT.

The V call is TRBV5-1, the J call TRBJ1-5; TRBD1 might be the D (5 bases). Germline V lookup: CDR1 SGHRS, CDR2 YFSETQ. Trimming shortened V by 0 bases and J by 5 bases, and 6 bases separated the two germline ends. This CDR3 is built from 13 residues. The CDR3 spells CASSLAGDQPQHF. The CDR3, as DNA: TGCGCCAGCAGCTTGGCGGGGGATCAGCCCCAGCATTTT.

The chain's CDR3 is CASKVIAANYEQYF. In nucleotides, the CDR3 is TGTGCCAGCAAGGTCATAGCGGCGAACTACGAGCAGTACTTC. J is TRBJ2-7 and V is TRBV6-5; D may be TRBD2 (6 bases). Germline CDR1 is MNHEY and CDR2 is SVGAGI. There are 14 residues in the CDR3. Trimming left V 7 bases short and J 3 bases short, with 16 bases between.

The CDR3 nucleotides read TGTGCCAGCAGCTTAGCTAGCGGGGGGGCCAGCACAGATACGCAGTATTTT. Its translation: CASSLASGGASTDTQYF. This chain joins TRBV7-6 and TRBJ2-3; TRBD2 aligns across 11 bases. V dropped 0 bases and J dropped 0; count of bases not matched to a gene: 2. The CDR3 length is 17 residues. The germline V gene has CDR1 SGHVS and CDR2 FNYEAQ. Variable domain in full (rest from reference TRBV7-6 and TRBJ2-3): GAGVSQSPRYKVTKRGQDVALRCDPISGHVSLYWYRQALGQGPEFLTYFNYEAQQDKSGLPNDRFSAERPEGSISTLTIQRTEQRDSAMYRCASSLASGGASTDTQYFGPGTRLTVL.

The V and J genes are TRBV9 and TRBJ2-7, with a possible D match to TRBD2 (6 bases). The CDR3 totals 14 residues. Germline CDR1 is SGDLS and CDR2 is YYNGEE. V dropped 3 bases and J dropped 5 bases, with 15 bases sitting between them. CDR3 nucleotide sequence: TGTGCCAGCAGCGCAAGGACTACCCACCACGAGCAGTACTTC. Translating it yields CASSARTTHHEQYF.

J is TRBJ2-6 and V is TRBV19; maybe TRBD1 (6 bases). The CDR3 sequence is 14 residues long. The V gene lost 5 bases and the J gene lost 4 bases, with 9 bases spanning the gap. CDR1 is LNHDA and CDR2 is SQIVND in the germline V gene (reference sequence). The CDR3 DNA reads TGTGCCAGTAGTCAGGGGTTAGGGGCCAACGTCCTGACTTTC. Its translation: CASSQGLGANVLTF. Based on the CDR3 plus reference TRBV19 and TRBJ2-6, the full variable domain is DGGITQSPKYLFRKEGQNVTLSCEQNLNHDAMYWYRQDPGQGLRLIYYSQIVNDFQKGDIAEGYSVSREKKESFPLTVTSAQKNPTAFYLCASSQGLGANVLTFGAGSRLTVL.

In nucleotides, the CDR3 is TGTGCCAGCTCACCTGGACTAGCGGGGAAGGAGCAGTACTTC. Encoded protein: CASSPGLAGKEQYF. This sequence joins TRBV18 and TRBJ2-7, with 12 bases matching TRBD2. Per the germline V gene, CDR1 is KGHSH and CDR2 is LQKENI. This CDR3 is 14 amino acids long. Germline trimming cut 3 bases from V and 7 bases from J; bases unmatched to any gene: 4.

The V gene is TRBV6-5, the J gene TRBJ2-2; 10 bases map to TRBD1. Germline values: CDR1 MNHEY, CDR2 SVGAGI. The trim removed 8 bases at V and 5 bases at J, leaving 2 bases unmatched. This CDR3 is built from 13 residues. The CDR3, as DNA: TGTGCCAGCGGGGGACAGGGGACCGGGGAGCTGTTTTTT. Protein product: CASGGQGTGELFF.

The chain is built from TRBV28 and TRBJ2-5; 12 bases are shared with TRBD2. CDR1 MDHEN and CDR2 SYDVKM come from the germline V gene. The CDR3 length is 14 residues. Germline trimming cut 5 bases from V and 4 bases from J; bases unmatched to any gene: 2. The DNA for the CDR3 is TGTGCCAGCAGTAAACTAGCGGGAGGAGAGACCCAGTACTTC. Translated, it gives CASSKLAGGETQYF.

The J gene is TRBJ2-5, the V gene TRBV2; D possibly corresponds to TRBD2 (6 bases). Trimming cost V 6 bases and J 3 bases, with 11 bases left between them. The CDR3 loop spans 13 amino acids. The germline CDR1 and CDR2 sequences are SNHLY and FYNNEI. The CDR3 sequence is CASSHWGEETQYF. In DNA, the CDR3 is TGTGCCAGCAGCCACTGGGGGGAAGAGACCCAGTACTTC.

The chain links TRBV19 to TRBJ2-1; the D gene is possibly TRBD2 (5 bases). Deletions cut 3 bases from V and 7 bases from J, with 19 bases between. This CDR3 spans 16 amino acids. Germline V lookup: CDR1 LNHDA, CDR2 SQIVND (reference sequence). The CDR3 DNA reads TGTGCCAGTAGTATTCAGAGGGCTTGGAAAGAGAATGAGCAGTTCTTC. This gives the protein CASSIQRAWKENEQFF.

This chain connects TRBV19 to TRBJ1-2, with D possibly being TRBD1 (6 bases). Germline V gene sequence: CDR1 LNHDA, CDR2 SQIVND (reference sequence). The CDR3 runs to 13 residues. Trimming took off 11 bases at V and 3 bases at J, with 16 bases between the two ends. CDR3 bases: TGTGCCGCCCGTGGGACACTAGACTATGGCTACACCTTC. This codes for CAARGTLDYGYTF.

This clone was seen a single time. V is TRBV5-6 and J is TRBJ1-2; D gene unclear. The CDR3 sequence is 15 residues long. The germline V and J ends were trimmed by 1 base and 5 bases, with 15 bases remaining between them. The germline V gene encodes CDR1 SGHDT and CDR2 YYEEEE. The CDR3 reads CASSLWSGRGYGYTF. As DNA, the CDR3 is TGTGCCAGCAGCTTGTGGAGTGGGAGAGGGTATGGCTACACCTTC. Full variable domain (missing parts from reference TRBV5-6 and TRBJ1-2): DAGVTQSPTHLIKTRGQQVTLRCSPKSGHDTVSWYQQALGQGPQFIFQYYEEEERQRGNFPDRFSGHQFPNYSSELNVNALLLGDSALYLCASSLWSGRGYGYTFGSGTRLTVV.